This TCR beta chain was captured by sequencing in a study of identical twins. With regard to this clonotype: The antigen remains unidentified.

General study points: Alpha sequences that were out-of-frame and twin-shared showed an excess of low generation probability.

Through template switching, a universal primer site was introduced, and the cDNA contained unique molecular identifiers. TCRdb analysed the 5' RACE reads with MiXCR anew, one entry per CDR3 protein. The sample shows 1.5 million to 2 million distinct CDR3 sequences, around 29% of them seen only once. The clonotype comes from a newborn girl in good health. The sample consisted of cord blood.

CDR3: CSVRQGALRETEAFF. CDR3 DNA sequence: TGCAGCGTTAGACAGGGGGCGCTACGAGAGACTGAAGCTTTCTTT. J is TRBJ1-1 and V is TRBV29-1; 10 nucleotides line up with TRBD1. V trimming: 5 bases; J trimming: 5 bases; junction bases outside the gene matches: 11. There are 15 residues in the CDR3. Germline V CDR1 and CDR2: SQVTM, ANQGSEA.